One and the same sample provided the 4 T cell receptor beta chains below, sequenced in a study of T cells after yellow fever vaccination (dated by TCRdb to between 2018 and 2020). The protocol used for the library was 5' RACE. The sequencing machine was an Illumina HiSeq 2500. Clones were called with MiXCR by TCRdb after fastp trimmed the public reads at Q25, and only in-frame beta chains were retained. One record per CDR3 amino acid sequence lists the most common genes and DNA. Here the sample has 450,000 to 600,000 distinct CDR3 sequences; roughly 13% occur a single time. In total, the top ten clones hold more than 12% of the sample. According to the study, the label for this sample's treatment or condition signals: live attenuated yellow fever vaccine strain. Source: PBMCs, taken on the day of the yellow fever booster vaccination. The receptors come from a man between 25 and 39 years old who received the YFV17D yellow fever vaccine.

This clonotype was observed a handful of times. The J gene is TRBJ2-1, the V gene TRBV24-1; the match to TRBD1 covers 9 bases. Germline CDR1 KGHDR, CDR2 SFDVKD. The CDR3 consists of 15 residues. V dropped 4 bases and J dropped 8; count of bases not matched to a gene: 8. For the CDR3, the DNA is TGTGCCACCAGTGACCCAGCGGGACAGGGTCATGAGCAGTTCTTC. Translation gives CATSDPAGQGHEQFF.

The rearrangement uses TRBV29-1 and TRBJ2-7, with a possible D match to TRBD2 (6 bases). Germline V gives CDR1 SQVTM, CDR2 ANQGSEA. This CDR3 has 14 amino acids. V lost 5 bases to trimming and J lost 0 bases, with 14 bases between them. The CDR3 region is CSVRPGLHSYEQYF. The DNA for the CDR3 is TGCAGCGTTCGCCCCGGACTACACTCCTACGAGCAGTACTTC.

The genes are TRBV20-1 and TRBJ2-7; possible D gene TRBD1, 5 bases. The V end lost 3 bases, the J end lost 5 bases, and 8 bases lay between the germline ends. CDR1 is DFQATT, CDR2 SNEGSKA, per germline (reference sequence). The CDR3 loop spans 11 amino acids. CDR3 sequence reads: CSARDTNEQYF. The CDR3 region has the DNA TGCAGTGCTAGGGACACTAACGAGCAGTACTTC.

This clonotype was found a few times. The genes are TRBV5-4 and TRBJ2-3; D is unresolved. Germline V lookup: CDR1 SGHNT, CDR2 YYREEE (reference sequence). The CDR3 consists of 13 residues. V lost 6 bases, J lost 0 bases, and 8 bases lay in between. The CDR3 coding sequence is TGTGCCAGCAACCAGTACAGCACAGATACGCAGTATTTT. Translation: CASNQYSTDTQYF.